This is a list of T cell receptor beta chains from one sample in a study of blood T cell repertoires in COVID-19. Sequencing was performed with immunoSEQ multiplex PCR; in TCRdb, only in-frame clones are kept and a portion is missing. The sample contains approximately 150,000 clones, roughly 81% of which appear only once. Material for sequencing was peripheral blood. The receptors were gathered from a woman between 45 and 65 years old with COVID-19, enrolled during active disease. The CDR3 runs from the conserved cysteine through the conserved F or W. Fields, in order: clone size, J gene, D gene, V gene, CDR3 protein, CDR3 DNA. D genes are given only for firm matches. Only some rows state a clone size, as once, few, many or a class for expanded clones.

clone size: -
J gene: TRBJ2-7
D gene: TRBD1
V gene: TRBV12-5
CDR3 protein: CASGLALRDRGTIDYEQYF
CDR3 DNA: TGTGCTAGTGGTTTGGCCTTACGGGACAGGGGCACAATCGACTACGAGCAGTACTTC

clone size: -
J gene: TRBJ1-2
D gene: -
V gene: TRBV28
CDR3 protein: CASSPSFGLKRSYTF
CDR3 DNA: TGTGCCAGCAGTCCTAGCTTTGGCCTGAAAAGGAGCTACACCTTC

clone size: -
J gene: TRBJ2-1
D gene: TRBD2
V gene: TRBV13
CDR3 protein: CASSLAGGADNEQFF
CDR3 DNA: TGTGCCAGCAGCTTAGCGGGGGGGGCCGACAATGAGCAGTTCTTC

clone size: -
J gene: TRBJ2-2
D gene: TRBD1
V gene: TRBV4-3
CDR3 protein: CASSPGQGGFRELFF
CDR3 DNA: TGCGCCAGCAGCCCGGGACAGGGGGGGTTCAGGGAGCTGTTTTTT

clone size: -
J gene: TRBJ2-7
D gene: -
V gene: TRBV5-1
CDR3 protein: CASSLTSDSYHEQYF
CDR3 DNA: TGCGCCAGCAGCTTGACTTCGGACAGTTACCACGAGCAGTACTTC

clone size: -
J gene: TRBJ2-3
D gene: TRBD1
V gene: TRBV3-1/TRBV3-2
CDR3 protein: CASSQIQGAGDTQYF
CDR3 DNA: TGTGCCAGCAGCCAAATACAGGGGGCGGGAGATACGCAGTATTTT

clone size: -
J gene: TRBJ2-2
D gene: TRBD1
V gene: TRBV30
CDR3 protein: CAWIGGGQNTGELFF
CDR3 DNA: TGTGCCTGGATAGGGGGCGGTCAGAACACCGGGGAGCTGTTTTTT

clone size: -
J gene: TRBJ1-2
D gene: -
V gene: TRBV7-9
CDR3 protein: CASSLEQVYYGYTF
CDR3 DNA: TGTGCCAGCAGCTTAGAACAGGTGTATTACGGCTACACCTTC

clone size: -
J gene: TRBJ2-7
D gene: -
V gene: TRBV18
CDR3 protein: CASSPSGSAYEQYF
CDR3 DNA: TGTGCCAGCTCACCCTCGGGGTCAGCCTACGAGCAGTACTTC

clone size: -
J gene: TRBJ2-1
D gene: TRBD2
V gene: TRBV5-4
CDR3 protein: CASSSRGLAGEQFF
CDR3 DNA: TGTGCCAGCAGTTCAAGGGGACTAGCGGGGGAGCAGTTCTTC

clone size: -
J gene: TRBJ1-2
D gene: TRBD1
V gene: TRBV3-1/TRBV3-2
CDR3 protein: CASSRTPGQGNYGYTF
CDR3 DNA: TGTGCCAGCAGCCGAACCCCGGGACAGGGGAACTATGGCTACACCTTC

clone size: -
J gene: TRBJ2-1
D gene: -
V gene: TRBV18
CDR3 protein: CASSPSSGLEYNEQFF
CDR3 DNA: TGTGCCAGCTCACCTTCTTCGGGACTGGAGTACAATGAGCAGTTCTTC

clone size: -
J gene: TRBJ1-2
D gene: TRBD1
V gene: TRBV6-5
CDR3 protein: CASRGQGVGYGYTF
CDR3 DNA: TGTGCCAGCAGGGGGCAGGGGGTGGGCTATGGCTACACCTTC

clone size: -
J gene: TRBJ2-7
D gene: TRBD1
V gene: TRBV5-4
CDR3 protein: CASSYGDRSSYEQYF
CDR3 DNA: TGTGCCAGCAGCTATGGGGACAGGAGCTCCTACGAGCAGTACTTC

clone size: -
J gene: TRBJ1-2
D gene: TRBD1
V gene: TRBV19
CDR3 protein: CASSRIRDRGLRTNYGYTF
CDR3 DNA: TGTGCCAGTAGCCGAATCCGGGACAGGGGCCTTAGGACTAACTATGGCTACACCTTC

clone size: -
J gene: TRBJ2-7
D gene: -
V gene: TRBV1
CDR3 protein: CTSSQVDTYEQYF
CDR3 DNA: TGCACCAGCAGCCAAGTAGACACCTACGAGCAGTACTTC

clone size: -
J gene: TRBJ2-7
D gene: -
V gene: TRBV5-1
CDR3 protein: CASSLLQGSTYEQYF
CDR3 DNA: TGCGCCAGCAGCTTGTTGCAGGGGTCGACCTACGAGCAGTACTTC

clone size: -
J gene: TRBJ2-6
D gene: TRBD2
V gene: TRBV2
CDR3 protein: CASSGGSSGANVLTF
CDR3 DNA: TGTGCCAGCAGTGGCGGGAGCTCTGGGGCCAACGTCCTGACTTTC

clone size: -
J gene: TRBJ1-2
D gene: TRBD1
V gene: TRBV10-3
CDR3 protein: CAISGTVNGYTF
CDR3 DNA: TGTGCCATCAGCGGGACAGTTAATGGCTACACCTTC

clone size: -
J gene: TRBJ1-5
D gene: -
V gene: TRBV7-8
CDR3 protein: CASSYEGGDQPQHF
CDR3 DNA: TGTGCCAGCAGCTATGAGGGTGGGGATCAGCCCCAGCATTTT

clone size: -
J gene: TRBJ1-2
D gene: -
V gene: TRBV29-1
CDR3 protein: CSVEGGLNYGYTF
CDR3 DNA: TGCAGCGTTGAGGGGGGTCTTAACTATGGCTACACCTTC

clone size: -
J gene: TRBJ2-3
D gene: -
V gene: TRBV5-1
CDR3 protein: CASSLAGATLTDTQYF
CDR3 DNA: TGCGCCAGCAGCTTGGCAGGGGCAACCCTCACAGATACGCAGTATTTT

clone size: -
J gene: TRBJ2-3
D gene: TRBD2
V gene: TRBV28
CDR3 protein: CASPPGTSGELTDTQYF
CDR3 DNA: TGTGCCAGCCCGCCAGGGACTAGCGGGGAACTCACAGATACGCAGTATTTT

clone size: few
J gene: TRBJ1-1
D gene: TRBD1
V gene: TRBV7-6
CDR3 protein: CASSTRTGGVTEAFF
CDR3 DNA: TGTGCCAGCAGCACCCGGACAGGGGGCGTTACTGAAGCTTTCTTT

clone size: -
J gene: TRBJ1-1
D gene: TRBD1
V gene: TRBV5-1
CDR3 protein: CASSKGTENTEAFF
CDR3 DNA: TGCGCCAGCTCAAAGGGGACAGAGAACACTGAAGCTTTCTTT

clone size: -
J gene: TRBJ2-3
D gene: -
V gene: TRBV5-1
CDR3 protein: CASTPGDVSDTQYF
CDR3 DNA: TGCGCCAGCACCCCCGGAGATGTATCAGATACGCAGTATTTT

clone size: -
J gene: TRBJ1-2
D gene: TRBD1
V gene: TRBV2
CDR3 protein: CASIGQGTHYGYTF
CDR3 DNA: TGTGCCAGCATCGGACAGGGGACCCACTATGGCTACACCTTC

clone size: -
J gene: TRBJ1-5
D gene: -
V gene: TRBV28
CDR3 protein: CASRRDMGNQPQHF
CDR3 DNA: TGTGCCAGCAGGAGGGATATGGGCAATCAGCCCCAGCATTTT

clone size: once
J gene: TRBJ2-7
D gene: -
V gene: TRBV6-5
CDR3 protein: CASEGLAGYEQYF
CDR3 DNA: TGTGCCAGCGAGGGTCTTGCCGGTTACGAGCAGTACTTC

clone size: -
J gene: TRBJ2-4
D gene: -
V gene: TRBV3-1/TRBV3-2
CDR3 protein: CASSQEGLAKNIQYF
CDR3 DNA: TGTGCCAGCAGCCAAGAGGGCCTAGCCAAAAACATTCAGTACTTC

clone size: -
J gene: TRBJ2-3
D gene: TRBD2
V gene: TRBV7-9
CDR3 protein: CASSAPLSGETDTQYF
CDR3 DNA: TGTGCCAGCAGCGCCCCACTTAGCGGGGAAACAGATACGCAGTATTTT

clone size: -
J gene: TRBJ1-5
D gene: -
V gene: TRBV27
CDR3 protein: CASSYGAGSQPQHF
CDR3 DNA: TGTGCCAGCAGTTATGGTGCCGGGAGCCAGCCCCAGCATTTT

clone size: -
J gene: TRBJ2-7
D gene: TRBD1
V gene: TRBV11-2
CDR3 protein: CASSIDRAEQYF
CDR3 DNA: TGTGCCAGCAGCATAGACAGGGCCGAGCAGTACTTC

clone size: -
J gene: TRBJ1-3
D gene: -
V gene: TRBV3-1/TRBV3-2
CDR3 protein: CASCSRDSGNTIYF
CDR3 DNA: TGTGCCAGCTGCTCCCGGGACTCTGGAAACACCATATATTTT

clone size: -
J gene: TRBJ2-3
D gene: -
V gene: TRBV29-1
CDR3 protein: CSVEAGPPRYTQYF
CDR3 DNA: TGCAGCGTTGAGGCGGGGCCCCCCCGGTATACGCAGTATTTT